A single sample gave rise to the 19 T cell receptor beta chains below, sequenced in a study of blood T cell repertoires in COVID-19. Assay: immunoSEQ multiplex PCR; the TCRdb copy retains only in-frame clones and omits some. The repertoire consists of about 150,000 clones, with 85% to 95% occurring once and the leading ten covering about 0.54%. Sequences were obtained from peripheral blood. These TCRs come from a man aged 50 to 59 with acute or convalescent COVID-19.

V usage is TRBV2 and J usage is TRBJ2-3, with unresolved D. There are 12 residues in the CDR3. Germline assignment: CDR1 SNHLY and CDR2 FYNNEI. V was cut by 6 bases and J by 2 bases, with 6 bases left in between. This CDR3 reads CASRADTDTQYF. The CDR3 coding sequence is TGTGCCAGCAGGGCGGACACAGATACGCAGTATTTT.

The rearrangement links TRBV28 to TRBJ2-7; a weak D match, TRBD1 (5 bases). V lost 8 bases to trimming and J lost 3 bases, with 20 bases between them. The CDR3 runs to 15 residues. CDR1 is MDHEN and CDR2 is SYDVKM in the germline V gene. This chain's CDR3 is CASPPASGSNYEQYF. The CDR3 DNA reads TGTGCCAGCCCTCCCGCGTCAGGGTCGAACTACGAGCAGTACTTC.

The chain combines TRBV28 with TRBJ1-4; D might be TRBD1 (6 bases). CDR1 and CDR2 from the germline V gene are MDHEN and SYDVKM. This CDR3 is built from 15 residues. Trimming cost V 3 bases and J 0 bases, with 8 bases left between them. CDR3 sequence: CASSLGHSTNEKLFF. CDR3 sequence (DNA): TGTGCCAGCAGTTTGGGACACTCAACTAATGAAAAACTGTTTTTT.

This sequence joins TRBV5-1 and TRBJ1-4; D not certain. The length of the CDR3 is 13 residues. V lost 0 bases and J 8 bases, leaving 8 bases between the germline ends. CDR1 SGHRS and CDR2 YFSETQ come from the germline V gene. The CDR3 DNA follows: TGCGCCAGCAGCTTGGGGAGTAGAGAAAAACTGTTTTTT. This codes for CASSLGSREKLFF.

The rearrangement links TRBV24-1 to TRBJ2-2; 9 bases fit TRBD2. This CDR3 has 15 amino acids. The germline CDR1 and CDR2 sequences are KGHDR and SFDVKD. V was pared by 6 bases and J by 0 bases, with 1 base of the junction left unmatched. The CDR3 spells CATSKRGANTGELFF. CDR3 sequence (DNA): TGTGCCACCAGTAAGCGGGGGGCGAACACCGGGGAGCTGTTTTTT.

This chain connects TRBV18 to TRBJ1-6; 8 bases are shared with TRBD1. The V and J ends lost 5 bases and 7 bases, in that order; junction bases with no gene match: 10. The CDR3 sequence is 16 residues long. Germline CDR1 and CDR2: KGHSH and LQKENI. As DNA, the CDR3 is TGTGCCAGCTCATCACAGGGCAGGGGGCAAAATTCACCCCTCCACTTT. Amino acids: CASSSQGRGQNSPLHF.

This sequence joins TRBV25-1 and TRBJ2-1; D may be TRBD2 (6 bases). V dropped 4 bases and J dropped 12 bases, with 10 bases sitting between them. Germline CDR1 and CDR2: MGHDK and SYGVNS. This CDR3 has 11 amino acids. The CDR3 is CASSGSGLQFF. The CDR3 region has the DNA TGTGCCAGCAGTGGCAGCGGGCTGCAGTTCTTC. The full variable domain, completed using reference TRBV25-1 and TRBJ2-1, is EADIYQTPRYLVIGTGKKITLECSQTMGHDKMYWYQQDPGMELHLIHYSYGVNSTEKGDLSSESTVSRIRTEHFPLTLESARPSHTSQYLCASSGSGLQFFGPGTRLTVL.

The chain uses TRBV6-5 and TRBJ1-2; D might be TRBD1 (6 bases). The V gene lost 6 bases and the J gene lost 4 bases, with 18 bases spanning the gap. The CDR3 totals 15 residues. Germline loops: CDR1 MNHEY, CDR2 SVGAGI. CDR3 protein: CASSPQGPGTYGYTF. DNA of the CDR3: TGTGCCAGCAGCCCCCAGGGGCCCGGGACCTATGGCTACACCTTC.

The chain employs TRBV11-2 and TRBJ2-7; D might be TRBD1 (6 bases). Trimming cost V 5 bases and J 2 bases, with 10 bases left between them. This CDR3 spans 13 amino acids. The germline V gene encodes CDR1 SGHAT and CDR2 FQNNGV. The CDR3 DNA sequence: TGTGCCAGCAGCCCAGGGACAACCTACGAGCAGTACTTC. Translation: CASSPGTTYEQYF.

The chain recombines TRBV3-1 (or the pseudogene TRBV3-2) with TRBJ2-3, with D maybe TRBD2 (6 bases). The CDR3 has 13 residues. Germline V gene data show CDR1 as LGHDT and CDR2 as YNNKEL (reference sequence). The V end lost 11 bases, the J end lost 2 bases, and 14 bases lay between the germline ends. The CDR3 DNA is TGTGCCGCGGGGATACTAGCCACAGATACGCAGTATTTT. Encoded protein: CAAGILATDTQYF.

Notes on this clone: This specimen includes other DNA sequences encoding the same CDR3. This CDR3 reads CASSLVSGSTDTQYF. The CDR3 DNA reads TGCGCCAGCAGCTTGGTTAGCGGGAGCACAGATACGCAGTATTTT. V usage is TRBV5-1 and J usage is TRBJ2-3, with 7 bases matching TRBD2. The CDR3 covers 15 residues. CDR1 and CDR2 from the germline V gene are SGHRS and YFSETQ. V lost 0 bases and J lost 0; bases outside the gene matches: 1.

The gene calls are TRBV29-1 and TRBJ2-5; the match to TRBD1 covers 7 bases. V lost 6 bases and J lost 7; bases outside the gene matches: 14. The CDR3 extends over 14 amino acids. Germline values: CDR1 SQVTM, CDR2 ANQGSEA. CDR3 DNA sequence: TGCAGCGTCCGCTCTGGGACAGTGGGTGGGACCCAGTACTTC. Amino acids: CSVRSGTVGGTQYF.

The chain combines TRBV5-8 with TRBJ2-7, with 11 bases that match TRBD2. In germline, CDR1 is SGHTS, CDR2 YDEGEE. The CDR3 spans 16 residues. J was trimmed by 2 bases and V by 3 bases; bases with no gene match: 7. CDR3 loop: CASSSPPSGRTYEQYF. The CDR3 bases are TGTGCCAGCAGCTCTCCTCCTAGCGGGAGGACCTACGAGCAGTACTTC.

In DNA form, the CDR3 reads TGTGCCAGCAGCTTGGGACAGGGGGGGTACAATGAGCAGTTCTTC. It codes for CASSLGQGGYNEQFF. The chain is built from TRBV11-3 and TRBJ2-1; TRBD1 agrees at 11 bases. This CDR3 has 15 amino acids. CDR1 and CDR2 from the germline V gene are SGHNT and YENEEA. With V trimmed by 3 bases and J by 4 bases, 2 bases remained unmatched.

This sequence joins TRBV28 and TRBJ2-5; D may be TRBD2 (7 bases). This CDR3 region has 16 residues. From germline, CDR1 is MDHEN and CDR2 SYDVKM. Trimming shortened V by 2 bases and J by 2 bases, and 15 bases separated the two germline ends. In DNA form, the CDR3 reads TGTGCCAGCAGTTTAAGCGGGACAATGGCACAAGAGACCCAGTACTTC. Translated: CASSLSGTMAQETQYF.

The chain is built from TRBV13 and TRBJ2-4, with TRBD1 as a possible D gene (6 bases). V dropped 0 bases and J dropped 7 bases, with 7 bases sitting between them. Germline V gene data show CDR1 as PRHDT and CDR2 as FYEKMQ (reference sequence). The CDR3 totals 13 residues. CDR3 protein: CASSLGQGNIQYF. DNA of the CDR3: TGTGCCAGCAGCTTAGGACAGGGTAACATTCAGTACTTC.

The genes are TRBV27 and TRBJ1-2, with TRBD1 matching 7 bases. Germline V CDR1 and CDR2: MNHEY, SMNVEV (reference sequence). V was clipped by 4 bases and J by 3 bases; unmatched bases: 5. This CDR3 has 14 residues. The CDR3 spells CASSSTGDDYGYTF. CDR3 DNA: TGTGCCAGCAGTTCAACAGGGGACGACTATGGCTACACCTTC.

V gene TRBV7-2 combines with J gene TRBJ2-5; 9 bases line up with TRBD2. The CDR3 has 16 residues. The junction had 11 bases not matched to a gene; V was cut back by 4 bases and J by 5 bases. The germline CDR1 and CDR2 sequences are SGHTA and FQGNSA. This CDR3 is CASSSRGSGSLETQYF. Here the CDR3 DNA reads TGTGCCAGCAGCTCCCGGGGTAGCGGGAGCTTGGAGACCCAGTACTTC.

The rearrangement uses TRBV3-1 (or the pseudogene TRBV3-2) and TRBJ1-2; the match to TRBD1 covers 7 bases. V lost 2 bases to trimming and J lost 7 bases; unmatched junction nucleotides: 16. Germline CDR1 and CDR2: LGHDT and YNNKEL (reference sequence). The CDR3 spans 17 residues. The CDR3 DNA reads TGTGCCAGCAGCCAACCTGTATACAGGGGAATGTCCGCTGGCTACACCTTC. It specifies CASSQPVYRGMSAGYTF.